This entry lists 22 T cell receptor beta chains sequenced from one sample in a study of blood T cell repertoires in COVID-19 (dated by TCRdb to the early 2020s). The library was prepared using the immunoSEQ multiplex PCR assay. This immuneACCESS table, as held by TCRdb, lists in-frame sequences with V and J called but not all clones. Of the missing ones, under half trace to an unresolved V gene in checked studies; the others have no known cause. The sample table shows about 210,000 clones, and 70% to 90% are seen once. The ten largest clonotypes hold 1.5% of the sample. Sequencing used peripheral blood. Receptor source: a man in his late teens or twenties with active or convalescent COVID-19.

CDR3 coding DNA: TGTGCCAGCAGCCAAGATTCGACAAACTACGAGCAGTACTTC. Amino acid sequence: CASSQDSTNYEQYF. The J gene is TRBJ2-7, the V gene TRBV4-2; D unresolved. The CDR3 extends over 14 amino acids. The V end lost 0 bases, the J end lost 3 bases, and 9 bases lay between the germline ends. Germline values: CDR1 LGHNA, CDR2 YNFKEQ.

The CDR3, as DNA: TGTGCCAGCAGCTACCGGACTAGCCCTTTGCTCGAGCAGTACTTC. Protein product: CASSYRTSPLLEQYF. This chain connects TRBV14 to TRBJ2-7; 8 nucleotides line up with TRBD2. The germline CDR1 and CDR2 sequences are SGHDN and FVKESK. The CDR3 is 15 residues long. The V gene end was trimmed by 5 bases and the J gene end by 6 bases; junction bases not matched to a gene: 12. Based on the CDR3 plus reference TRBV14 and TRBJ2-7, the full variable domain is EAGVTQFPSHSVIEKGQTVTLRCDPISGHDNLYWYRRVMGKEIKFLLHFVKESKQDESGMPNNRFLAERTGGTYSTLKVQPAELEDSGVYFCASSYRTSPLLEQYFGPGTRLTVT.

This chain joins TRBV28 and TRBJ2-1; 9 nucleotides match TRBD2. The V segment lost 7 bases and the J segment 2 bases; nucleotides outside the gene matches: 6. The CDR3 covers 15 residues. Germline V gene sequence: CDR1 MDHEN, CDR2 SYDVKM. The CDR3 spells CASIGGGGTYNEQFF. The DNA of the CDR3 is TGTGCCAGCATAGGCGGGGGGGGCACCTACAATGAGCAGTTCTTC.

The chain carries TRBV6-5 and TRBJ1-5, with a possible D match to TRBD1 (5 bases). CDR1 and CDR2 from the germline V gene are MNHEY and SVGAGI. Trimming removed 0 bases from V and 9 bases from J, with 12 bases in between. The CDR3 extends over 14 amino acids. In DNA form, the CDR3 reads TGTGCCAGCAGTTACTCAAATCAGGGTGCGCCCCAGCATTTT. This translates into CASSYSNQGAPQHF.

The rearrangement joins TRBV5-5 to TRBJ1-2, with 9 bases lining up with TRBD1. Germline V gene sequence: CDR1 SGHKS, CDR2 YYEKEE (reference sequence). Trimming cost V 0 bases and J 7 bases; bases outside gene matches: 7. CDR3 length equals 15 residues. The CDR3 region has the DNA TGTGCCAGCAGCTTGGCTACAGGGGGCGTCGGTGGCTACACCTTC. It specifies CASSLATGGVGGYTF.

The chain employs TRBV10-3 and TRBJ2-2; 12 bases fit TRBD2. Germline assignment: CDR1 ENHRY and CDR2 SYGVKD. V lost 6 bases and J lost 5; bases outside the gene matches: 7. This CDR3 contains 16 residues. CDR3 in DNA: TGTGCCATCAGGGGGTCTAGCGGGAGGGGAACCGGGGAGCTGTTTTTT. As protein: CAIRGSSGRGTGELFF.

The chain employs TRBV7-2 and TRBJ2-7; TRBD1 agrees at 9 bases. This CDR3 comprises 15 residues. CDR1 is SGHTA, CDR2 FQGNSA, per germline. V gave up 5 bases and J gave up 2 bases; unmatched junction bases: 7. CDR3 loop: CASSPWGTGTYEQYF. CDR3 in DNA: TGTGCCAGCAGCCCGTGGGGGACAGGGACCTACGAGCAGTACTTC.

V gene TRBV14 combines with J gene TRBJ2-7; D unresolved. The CDR3 loop spans 14 amino acids. Trimming removed 0 bases from V and 9 bases from J, with 15 bases in between. The germline V gene encodes CDR1 SGHDN and CDR2 FVKESK. CDR3 nucleotides: TGTGCCAGCAGCCAAGATTTGACCCGACACGGGCAGTACTTC. It specifies CASSQDLTRHGQYF.

This rearrangement joins TRBV27 to TRBJ2-1; TRBD2 matches at 10 bases. Germline V gene data show CDR1 as MNHEY and CDR2 as SMNVEV (reference sequence). The CDR3 is 14 amino acids. V dropped 6 bases and J dropped 10; count of bases not matched to a gene: 9. This CDR3 reads CASSSGTSEMEQFF. DNA for the CDR3: TGTGCCAGCAGCTCTGGGACTAGCGAGATGGAGCAGTTCTTC.

This chain joins TRBV30 and TRBJ2-3; 13 nucleotides line up with TRBD2. CDR1 and CDR2 (germline): GTSNPN, SVGIG (reference sequence). The CDR3 contains 16 residues. J was trimmed by 4 bases and V by 1 base; bases with no gene match: 5. The CDR3 nucleotides read TGTGCCTGGAGTGAAGGACTAGCGGGAGTGTCAGATACGCAGTATTTT. Amino acid sequence: CAWSEGLAGVSDTQYF.

The chain is built from TRBV19 and TRBJ1-2; TRBD1 is a possible D gene (5 bases). Germline values: CDR1 LNHDA, CDR2 SQIVND (reference sequence). This CDR3 spans 16 amino acids. V shed 0 bases and J shed 4 bases, with 15 bases lying between them. CDR3 nucleotides: TGTGCCAGTAGTATAGATCGCGGTCAGGGAGGCTATGGCTACACCTTC. It yields the protein CASSIDRGQGGYGYTF.

The chain is built from TRBV10-2 and TRBJ2-7, with TRBD1 matching 8 bases. The germline gives CDR1 WSHSY, CDR2 SAAADI. Losses at the gene ends were 4 bases for V and 4 bases for J; bases not matched to a gene: 3. There are 13 residues in the CDR3. CDR3 sequence (DNA): TGCGCCAGCAGTGGAGACAGGGGATACGAGCAGTACTTC. It encodes CASSGDRGYEQYF.

The V and J genes are TRBV21-1 and TRBJ2-3; TRBD2, the table's D call, was not compared with the DNA. TRBV21-1 is a recognized pseudogene. The CDR3 spans 23 residues. CDR3 loop: CASSNNLEGSDHGPRSTRDTQYF. The DNA for the CDR3 is TGTGCCAGCAGCAATAACCTGGAGGGGTCAGACCACGGACCCAGGTCGACTAGAGATACGCAGTATTTT.

The chain employs TRBV7-9 and TRBJ2-5; a possible D gene is TRBD1 (6 bases). The CDR3 totals 12 residues. Germline V gene lookup returns CDR1 SEHNR and CDR2 FQNEAQ (reference sequence). V lost 7 bases and J lost 5, with 11 bases in between. CDR3 nucleotides: TGTGCCAGCATTCAGGGGATGGAGACCCAGTACTTC. Its protein is CASIQGMETQYF.

V is TRBV5-6 and J is TRBJ1-2; 10 nucleotides align to TRBD1. The CDR3 has 16 amino acids. V was pared by 2 bases and J by 3 bases, with 7 bases of the junction left unmatched. CDR1 and CDR2 from the germline V gene are SGHDT and YYEEEE. The CDR3 is CASSLPGQGSDYGYTF. The CDR3 nucleotides are TGTGCCAGCAGCTTACCGGGACAGGGGTCGGACTATGGCTACACCTTC.

The rearrangement links TRBV30 to TRBJ1-2; 11 positions agree with TRBD1. J was trimmed by 8 bases and V by 8 bases; bases with no gene match: 10. This CDR3 spans 13 amino acids. Per the germline V gene, CDR1 is GTSNPN and CDR2 is SVGIG (reference sequence). DNA of the CDR3: TGTGCCCAGGACCGGGACAGGGGGGGAGGCTACACCTTC. Amino acids: CAQDRDRGGGYTF.

The chain joins TRBV19 to TRBJ2-1, with D perhaps matching TRBD1 (7 bases). Germline V gives CDR1 LNHDA, CDR2 SQIVND (reference sequence). The CDR3 runs to 15 residues. V was shortened by 7 bases and J by 0 bases, with 13 bases between the two germline ends. This chain's CDR3 is CASTPGGSSYNEQFF. CDR3 nucleotides: TGTGCCAGTACCCCAGGGGGGAGCTCCTACAATGAGCAGTTCTTC.

The rearrangement uses TRBV18 and TRBJ2-7; maybe TRBD1 (6 bases). The CDR3 is made up of 14 amino acids. Trimming removed 3 bases from V and 5 bases from J, with 14 bases in between. Germline CDR1 and CDR2: KGHSH and LQKENI. The CDR3 sequence: CASSPGQGLHEQYF. The CDR3 nucleotides read TGTGCCAGCTCACCGGGACAAGGGCTCCACGAGCAGTACTTC.

This CDR3 reads CASSFATWAQQAQYF. The DNA of the CDR3 is TGTGCCAGCAGTTTCGCGACATGGGCCCAGCAGGCCCAGTACTTC. This chain links TRBV6-2 or TRBV6-3 with TRBJ2-5; unclear D gene. Germline V lookup: CDR1 MNHEY, CDR2 SVGEGT. The CDR3 runs to 15 residues. V shed 4 bases and J shed 9 bases, with 21 bases lying between them.

This chain uses TRBV2 with TRBJ2-4; D is undetermined. CDR1 is SNHLY and CDR2 is FYNNEI in the germline V gene. Trimming removed 8 bases at V and 0 bases at J, with 11 bases between. The length of the CDR3 is 14 residues. Written as DNA, the CDR3 is TGTGCCAGCGCGGCTGCACTAGCCAAAAACATTCAGTACTTC. Amino acids: CASAAALAKNIQYF.

The chain combines TRBV7-3 with TRBJ2-7, with D maybe TRBD2 (6 bases). The germline CDR1 and CDR2 sequences are SGHTA and FQGTGA. Trimming stripped 2 bases from V and 3 bases from J, with 14 bases between. The CDR3 has 15 residues. The CDR3 bases are TGTGCCAGCAGCTTATCCGGGAGTAAGGTCTACGAGCAGTACTTC. It yields the protein CASSLSGSKVYEQYF.

This chain links TRBV5-6 with TRBJ2-7; no definite D call. The germline V gene encodes CDR1 SGHDT and CDR2 YYEEEE. With 0 bases removed from V and 5 bases from J, the gap between germline ends came to 12 bases. The CDR3 runs to 14 residues. CDR3 sequence: CASSLVVTTNEQYF. The CDR3 bases are TGTGCCAGCAGCTTGGTGGTTACTACTAACGAGCAGTACTTC.